The next 30 T cell receptor beta chains were all read from a single sample in a study of beta chain features in type 1 diabetes. Isolated RNA was reverse transcribed in full, so expressed TCRB transcripts were sequenced. Repertoires were generated with immunoSEQ multiplex PCR, while TCRdb's copy carries only in-frame clones and drops some. The sample has 810,000 or so clones, about a sixth seen once. The sequenced material came from naive CD4+ T cells from blood. The receptors originated from a woman aged 18-29 years in good health.

On this clone: Other DNA sequences within the sample encode an identical CDR3. The chain combines TRBV6-1 with TRBJ2-7; D remains ambiguous. V lost 3 bases and J lost 4, with 4 bases in between. The CDR3 contains 11 residues. Germline CDR1 is MNHNS and CDR2 is SASEGT. The CDR3 DNA follows: TGTGCCAGCAGTGAGTGGTACGAGCAGTACTTC. As protein: CASSEWYEQYF.

This clone was seen a handful of times. The chain links TRBV18 to TRBJ2-2; D ambiguous. Trimming removed 6 bases at V and 6 bases at J, with 5 bases between. Germline V gene data show CDR1 as KGHSH and CDR2 as LQKENI. CDR3 length equals 11 residues. The CDR3 loop is CASSSSGELFF. The CDR3 DNA sequence: TGTGCCAGCTCTAGCTCCGGGGAGCTGTTTTTT.

The chain carries TRBV2 and TRBJ2-2, with D possibly matching TRBD1 (6 bases). CDR3 size: 15 residues. From germline, CDR1 is SNHLY and CDR2 FYNNEI. V was trimmed by 7 bases and J by 3 bases, leaving 15 bases between them. Written as DNA, the CDR3 is TGTGCCAGCACCAGCAGGGGAAGGGACACCGGGGAGCTGTTTTTT. It specifies CASTSRGRDTGELFF.

There are a few counts of this clone. Here the CDR3 reads CASSHLAGSHQETQYF. In DNA, the CDR3 is TGCGCCAGCAGTCACTTGGCGGGATCCCACCAAGAGACCCAGTACTTC. The rearrangement uses TRBV23-1 and TRBJ2-5; D possibly corresponds to TRBD2 (6 bases). TRBV23-1 carries the ORF label, with uncertain function. The germline V and J ends were trimmed by 3 bases and 0 bases, with 14 bases remaining between them. The length of the CDR3 is 16 residues.

The chain couples TRBV7-9 to TRBJ1-4; no clear D. Germline assignment: CDR1 SEHNR and CDR2 FQNEAQ (reference sequence). This CDR3 has 14 amino acids. The ends were cut back, 5 bases at V and 8 bases at J, with 15 bases in the middle. The chain's CDR3 is CASSGSSEPEKLFF. The CDR3, as DNA: TGTGCCAGCAGCGGGAGCTCCGAGCCGGAAAAACTGTTTTTT.

This clone has just a few counts. This chain joins TRBV7-9 and TRBJ2-1; D not certain. Germline-derived CDR1 and CDR2 are SEHNR and FQNEAQ (reference sequence). Trimming took off 5 bases at V and 13 bases at J, with 12 bases between the two ends. The length of the CDR3 is 11 residues. This chain's CDR3 is CASSESSVQFF. CDR3 DNA: TGTGCCAGCAGCGAGTCGTCGGTCCAGTTCTTC. Drawing the rest from reference TRBV7-9 and TRBJ2-1, the complete variable domain is DTGVSQNPRHKITKRGQNVTFRCDPISEHNRLYWYRQTLGQGPEFLTYFQNEAQLEKSRLLSDRFSAERPKGSFSTLEIQRTEQGDSAMYLCASSESSVQFFGPGTRLTVL.

The chain joins TRBV21-1 to TRBJ2-7; TRBD1, the D gene given by the table, was not confirmed from the DNA. TRBV21-1 is reported as a pseudogene. The CDR3 contains 16 residues. The CDR3 coding sequence is TGTGCCAGCAGCAAATCCCGACAGGGACGCGACTACGAGCAGTACTTC. Its protein product is CASSKSRQGRDYEQYF.

The CDR3 DNA follows: TGTGCCAGCAGCTTGGAAGCGGGAGCTTCTCGAAACATTCAGTACTTC. As protein: CASSLEAGASRNIQYF. The chain recombines TRBV5-4 with TRBJ2-4; TRBD2 matches at 8 bases. Per the germline V gene, CDR1 is SGHNT and CDR2 is YYREEE (reference sequence). There are 16 residues in the CDR3. V gave up 0 bases and J gave up 6 bases; unmatched junction bases: 8.

This rearrangement joins TRBV2 to TRBJ1-4, with D unclear. Trimming pared 7 bases from V and 5 bases from J, leaving 8 bases between. Germline loops: CDR1 SNHLY, CDR2 FYNNEI. The CDR3 contains 12 residues. The CDR3 here is CASTAQNEKLFF. The CDR3 nucleotides are TGTGCCAGCACGGCGCAAAATGAAAAACTGTTTTTT.

This clone was detected a few times. The chain links TRBV28 to TRBJ2-7; TRBD1 matches 7 bases. CDR1 and CDR2 (germline): MDHEN, SYDVKM. This CDR3 is 11 amino acids long. Trimming took 6 bases from V and 9 from J; bases not matched to a gene: 5. The CDR3 bases are TGTGCCAGCAGACTTACAGGGGTGCAGTACTTC. Translating it yields CASRLTGVQYF.

In its sample, this clone was seen a few times. This rearrangement joins TRBV18 to TRBJ2-1, with 10 bases that match TRBD2. V shed 3 bases, J shed 5 bases, and the junction held 19 bases outside the gene matches. The CDR3 is made up of 20 amino acids. Germline CDR1 is KGHSH and CDR2 is LQKENI. CDR3 nucleotides: TGTGCCAGCTCACCCTTTCCCACCCTATACGGGACTAGCGACGACAATGAGCAGTTCTTC. Translating gives CASSPFPTLYGTSDDNEQFF.

The rearrangement joins TRBV10-3 to TRBJ2-5; D is unresolved. CDR1 is ENHRY, CDR2 SYGVKD, per germline. The CDR3 totals 14 residues. V dropped 6 bases and J dropped 5 bases, with 16 bases sitting between them. CDR3 residues: CAISDRWVQETQYF. In DNA, the CDR3 is TGTGCCATCAGCGACCGGTGGGTACAGGAGACCCAGTACTTC.

This chain joins TRBV27 and TRBJ2-3; either TRBD1 or TRBD2 may fit D (5 bases each). The V gene's germline CDR1 is MNHEY and CDR2 SMNVEV (reference sequence). The V gene lost 5 bases and the J gene lost 8 bases, with 11 bases spanning the gap. This CDR3 is built from 12 residues. CDR3 region: CASSPGALTQYF. As DNA, the CDR3 is TGTGCCAGCAGTCCCGGGGCGCTTACGCAGTATTTT.

The chain's CDR3 is CASTRTGGSGELFF. DNA of the CDR3: TGTGCCAGCACCCGCACAGGGGGCTCCGGGGAGCTGTTTTTT. V and J are TRBV9 and TRBJ2-2; TRBD1 aligns across 9 bases. Per germline, CDR1 SGDLS and CDR2 YYNGEE. The CDR3 sequence is 14 residues long. V was clipped by 6 bases and J by 6 bases; unmatched bases: 6.

The genes are TRBV5-1 and TRBJ1-1; 7 bases agree with TRBD1. Germline CDR1 and CDR2: SGHRS and YFSETQ. The CDR3 spans 14 residues. V was clipped by 3 bases and J by 1 base; unmatched bases: 3. The CDR3 DNA follows: TGCGCCAGCAGCTGGAGGGACAGGAACACTGAAGCTTTCTTT. Its protein is CASSWRDRNTEAFF.

V gene TRBV4-3 combines with J gene TRBJ1-4, with a possible D match to TRBD1 (6 bases). The germline CDR1 and CDR2 sequences are LGHNA and YSLEER. The CDR3 is made up of 15 amino acids. Between the trimmed V and J ends, which lost 3 bases and 1 base, there was a span of 9 bases. CDR3: CASSHWTETNEKLFF. CDR3 sequence (DNA): TGCGCCAGCAGCCACTGGACAGAAACTAATGAAAAACTGTTTTTT.

This clone has more than one count but fewer than ten. V usage is TRBV28 and J usage is TRBJ2-7; either TRBD1 or TRBD2 may fit D (7 bases each). This CDR3 has 13 residues. CDR1 MDHEN and CDR2 SYDVKM come from the germline V gene. Trimming cost V 7 bases and J 2 bases, with 12 bases left between them. The CDR3 sequence is CASTRGRAYEQYF. In DNA, the CDR3 is TGTGCCAGCACCAGGGGGAGGGCCTACGAGCAGTACTTC. The complete variable domain, with remaining parts taken from reference TRBV28 and TRBJ2-7, reads DVKVTQSSRYLVKRTGEKVFLECVQDMDHENMFWYRQDPGLGLRLIYFSYDVKMKEKGDIPEGYSVSREKKERFSLILESASTNQTSMYLCASTRGRAYEQYFGPGTRLTVT.

V and J are TRBV5-1 and TRBJ2-1, with TRBD2 as a possible D gene (6 bases). The CDR3 contains 15 residues. CDR1 is SGHRS, CDR2 YFSETQ, per germline. Trimming removed 4 bases from V and 1 base from J, with 12 bases in between. This chain's CDR3 is CASSRVSGSYNEQFF. The CDR3 region has the DNA TGCGCCAGCAGCCGGGTAAGCGGGTCCTACAATGAGCAGTTCTTC.

This clone was counted a few times. The V and J genes are TRBV2 and TRBJ2-2; 7 bases match TRBD2. J gave up 6 bases and V 4 bases, and 11 bases lay outside the gene matches. CDR3 length: 16 residues. From germline, CDR1 is SNHLY and CDR2 FYNNEI. The CDR3, as DNA: TGTGCCAGCAGTGCGTTGGGACTATCATTAGCCGGGGAGCTGTTTTTT. Its translation: CASSALGLSLAGELFF.

V gene TRBV6-1 combines with J gene TRBJ2-1; D is unclear. In germline, CDR1 is MNHNS, CDR2 SASEGT. The CDR3 is made up of 10 amino acids. Trimming removed 8 bases from V and 12 bases from J, with 11 bases in between. The CDR3: CASRLVGQFF. In nucleotides, the CDR3 is TGTGCCAGCCGACTCGTTGGGCAGTTCTTC.

This clone was seen more than once but under ten times. This rearrangement joins TRBV14 to TRBJ2-1, with D uncertain. V shed 0 bases and J shed 15 bases, with 21 bases lying between them. The germline gives CDR1 SGHDN, CDR2 FVKESK. The CDR3 extends over 15 amino acids. DNA of the CDR3: TGTGCCAGCAGCCAAGATCTTGGCCCGGGCCGTGCGCGGTTCTTC. Translated, it gives CASSQDLGPGRARFF.

This clone was picked up a small number of times. This chain connects TRBV19 to TRBJ2-3, with D unresolved. Germline CDR1 is LNHDA and CDR2 is SQIVND (reference sequence). The ends were cut back, 6 bases at V and 0 bases at J, with 13 bases in the middle. The CDR3 totals 15 residues. The CDR3 DNA sequence: TGTGCCAGTAGACGGACCTTAACTAGCACAGATACGCAGTATTTT. Residues: CASRRTLTSTDTQYF.

This sequence joins TRBV10-3 and TRBJ2-3, with 11 bases identical to TRBD2. Germline V lookup: CDR1 ENHRY, CDR2 SYGVKD. CDR3 length equals 15 residues. The V and J ends lost 5 bases and 6 bases, in that order; junction bases with no gene match: 7. CDR3 protein: CAISLTSGTSDTQYF. The DNA for the CDR3 is TGTGCCATCAGTTTGACTAGCGGGACCTCGGATACGCAGTATTTT.

The CDR3 coding sequence is TGTGCCAGCAGCTTAGGGACAACTATTACCTACGAGCAGTACTTC. Its protein product is CASSLGTTITYEQYF. This chain uses TRBV5-6 with TRBJ2-7; possibly TRBD1 for D (6 bases). This CDR3 has 15 residues. The V end lost 2 bases, the J end lost 2 bases, and 14 bases lay between the germline ends. CDR1 and CDR2 from the germline V gene are SGHDT and YYEEEE.

The chain has TRBV11-2 and TRBJ2-1, with 10 bases fitting TRBD2. The trim removed 6 bases at V and 8 bases at J, leaving 7 bases unmatched. The CDR3 extends over 14 amino acids. Looked up from germline, CDR1 is SGHAT and CDR2 is FQNNGV. CDR3 sequence: CASSSSGRFDEQFF. CDR3 DNA sequence: TGTGCCAGCAGTTCTAGCGGGAGATTCGATGAGCAGTTCTTC.

The chain has TRBV9 and TRBJ2-7; TRBD1 matches 9 bases. The CDR3 covers 15 residues. Unmatched junction bases numbered 9, after V lost 4 bases and J lost 4 bases. Germline values: CDR1 SGDLS, CDR2 YYNGEE. This CDR3 is CASSSQGQGGYEQYF. CDR3 sequence (DNA): TGTGCCAGCAGCTCCCAGGGACAGGGAGGTTACGAGCAGTACTTC.

In nucleotides, the CDR3 is TGTGCCAGCAGTGCCCAAGATCCGAACACTGAAGCTTTCTTT. It is translated as CASSAQDPNTEAFF. The genes are TRBV6-1 and TRBJ1-1; D uncertain. Trimming removed 4 bases at V and 1 base at J, with 10 bases between. This CDR3 has 14 amino acids. CDR1 and CDR2 from the germline V gene are MNHNS and SASEGT.

The rearrangement links TRBV4-3 to TRBJ2-7, with D perhaps matching TRBD1 or TRBD2 (5 bases each). The CDR3 contains 15 residues. V was pared by 1 base and J by 4 bases, with 14 bases between. CDR1 and CDR2 from the germline V gene are LGHNA and YSLEER. CDR3 nucleotide sequence: TGCGCCAGCAGCCAAGCCCCGAGGGACCAATACGAGCAGTACTTC. Translated, it gives CASSQAPRDQYEQYF.

This clone was counted only a few times. This sequence joins TRBV7-8 and TRBJ2-1, with a weak D call TRBD2 (6 bases). Germline V lookup: CDR1 SGHVS, CDR2 FQNEAQ. Between the trimmed V and J ends, which lost 2 bases and 8 bases, there was a span of 19 bases. This CDR3 is built from 16 residues. The CDR3 nucleotides are TGTGCCAGCAGCTTAATGGGCGGGAACATAGGAGATGAGCAGTTCTTC. It translates to CASSLMGGNIGDEQFF.

The V gene is TRBV29-1, the J gene TRBJ2-7; D call uncertain. Trimming shortened V by 4 bases and J by 1 base, and 5 bases separated the two germline ends. Germline V gene data show CDR1 as SQVTM and CDR2 as ANQGSEA. The CDR3 extends over 11 amino acids. CDR3 sequence: CSVVVSYEQYF. Written as DNA, the CDR3 is TGCAGCGTTGTGGTGTCCTACGAGCAGTACTTC.